The T cell receptor (beta chain) under discussion was sequenced for a study of T cell responses to AZD1222 COVID-19 vaccine. General study findings and limits: White British people made up most donors, females outnumbered males, and clonal diversity was possibly underestimated. Compared with day 0, the breadth and depth of the Spike-specific TCR repertoire rose significantly after two doses of AZD1222.

Here immunoSEQ multiplex PCR was the method, and the copy in TCRdb shows in-frame clones only, minus some. The sample has around 120,000 clones; around nine tenths are singletons. Comments on this clone: Its antigen is not identified.

The starting material was peripheral blood, obtained 28 days after the second AZD1222 dose. The receptor comes from an adult who received the AZD1222 COVID-19 vaccine.

The CDR3 is CASSYRASNYGYTF. In DNA form, the CDR3 reads TGTGCCAGCAGTTACCGCGCCAGTAACTATGGCTACACCTTC. The J gene is TRBJ1-2, the V gene TRBV6-5; D is unclear. The CDR3 spans 14 residues. V lost 2 bases, J lost 1 base, and 8 bases lay in between. Germline lookup yields CDR1 MNHEY and CDR2 SVGAGI.